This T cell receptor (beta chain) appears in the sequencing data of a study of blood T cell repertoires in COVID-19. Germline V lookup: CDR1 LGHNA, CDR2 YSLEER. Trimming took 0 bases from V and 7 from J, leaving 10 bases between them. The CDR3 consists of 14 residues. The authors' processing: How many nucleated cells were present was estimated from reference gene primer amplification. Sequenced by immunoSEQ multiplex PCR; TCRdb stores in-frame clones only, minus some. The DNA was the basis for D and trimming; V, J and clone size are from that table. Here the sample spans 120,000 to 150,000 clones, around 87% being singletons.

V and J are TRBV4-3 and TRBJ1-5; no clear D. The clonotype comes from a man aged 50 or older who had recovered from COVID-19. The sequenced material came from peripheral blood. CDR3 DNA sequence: TGCGCCAGCAGCCAAGATCCCCAGGCACAGCCCCAGCATTTT. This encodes CASSQDPQAQPQHF.